One and the same sample provided the 8 T cell receptor beta chains below, sequenced in a study of OX40 agonist ivuxolimab in advanced cancers. Some clones are missing from TCRdb's copy, which holds only in-frame ones; the method was immunoSEQ multiplex PCR. Of approximately 90,000 clones listed, more than 75% are singletons. The input for sequencing was CD4+ or CD8+ T cells sorted from blood, taken in a trial of the OX40 agonist ivuxolimab. These receptors all come from an adult with an advanced solid tumor such as melanoma, head and neck, liver or kidney cancer.

The rearrangement joins TRBV6-6 to TRBJ1-1, with TRBD1 matching over 7 bases. CDR1 and CDR2 from the germline V gene are MNHNY and SVGAGI (reference sequence). Trimming cost V 2 bases and J 4 bases; bases outside gene matches: 7. This CDR3 region has 15 residues. The CDR3 loop reads CASSYETGSGTEAFF. In DNA form, the CDR3 reads TGTGCCAGCAGTTACGAGACAGGGTCTGGCACTGAAGCTTTCTTT.

The chain couples TRBV5-4 to TRBJ2-1; the D gene is possibly TRBD2 (6 bases). V was trimmed by 0 bases and J by 8 bases, leaving 15 bases between them. Germline loops: CDR1 SGHNT, CDR2 YYREEE (reference sequence). The CDR3 covers 15 residues. The CDR3 sequence: CASSLVVGRRDEQFF. The DNA of the CDR3 is TGTGCCAGCAGCTTGGTGGTAGGGAGGAGGGATGAGCAGTTCTTC.

The chain employs TRBV15 and TRBJ1-2, with 8 bases matching TRBD1. J lost 4 bases, V lost 5 bases, and 6 bases had no gene match. Germline V gene data show CDR1 as LNHNV and CDR2 as YYDKDF (reference sequence). The CDR3 totals 14 residues. The CDR3 region has the DNA TGTGCCACCAGCCCGGACAGGGCTGGCTATGGCTACACCTTC. It codes for CATSPDRAGYGYTF. Variable domain in full (rest from reference TRBV15 and TRBJ1-2): DAMVIQNPRYQVTQFGKPVTLSCSQTLNHNVMYWYQQKSSQAPKLLFHYYDKDFNNEADTPDNFQSRRPNTSFCFLDIRSPGLGDTAMYLCATSPDRAGYGYTFGSGTRLTVV.

The V and J genes are TRBV19 and TRBJ1-1; D is possibly TRBD1 (5 bases). This CDR3 contains 14 residues. CDR1 is LNHDA, CDR2 SQIVND, per germline (reference sequence). Trimming stripped 3 bases from V and 3 bases from J, with 11 bases between. In nucleotides, the CDR3 is TGTGCCAGTAGTATCTGGGGCTTAGACACTGAAGCTTTCTTT. As protein: CASSIWGLDTEAFF.

The rearrangement links TRBV5-1 to TRBJ2-1, with TRBD1 matching over 8 bases. Germline values: CDR1 SGHRS, CDR2 YFSETQ. CDR3 size: 16 residues. The V and J ends lost 2 bases and 7 bases, in that order; junction bases with no gene match: 11. CDR3 protein: CASSFAAGGARNEQFF. As DNA, the CDR3 is TGCGCCAGCAGCTTTGCTGCAGGGGGCGCGAGGAATGAGCAGTTCTTC.

This chain joins TRBV6-1 and TRBJ2-7; either TRBD1 or TRBD2 may supply D (6 bases each). V was clipped by 4 bases and J by 2 bases, with 18 bases between them. CDR1 is MNHNS and CDR2 is SASEGT in the germline V gene. The CDR3 spans 16 residues. The chain's CDR3 is CASSALGVGGPYEQYF. In DNA form, the CDR3 reads TGTGCCAGCAGTGCCCTAGGAGTCGGGGGCCCCTACGAGCAGTACTTC.

The chain couples TRBV9 to TRBJ1-4; 9 nucleotides match TRBD1. With V trimmed by 1 base and J by 2 bases, 3 bases remained unmatched. The CDR3 has 16 amino acids. Germline CDR1 reads SGDLS; CDR2 reads YYNGEE. CDR3 protein: CASSVSTGGTNEKLFF. The CDR3 region has the DNA TGTGCCAGCAGCGTATCCACAGGGGGCACTAATGAAAAACTGTTTTTT.

V usage is TRBV6-1 and J usage is TRBJ2-7; maybe TRBD2 (6 bases). Trimming removed 3 bases at V and 2 bases at J, with 14 bases between. The germline V gene has CDR1 MNHNS and CDR2 SASEGT. The CDR3 is 15 residues long. The CDR3 bases are TGTGCCAGCAGTGAGAGAGTAGCGGTCGCCTACGAGCAGTACGTC. This translates into CASSERVAVAYEQYV.